This TCR beta chain was documented in a study of T-cell reconstitution after alpha-beta-depleted transplantation in children. Construction of the TCRbeta library involved unique molecular identifiers. MiXCR was run by TCRdb on the PCR reads, yielding one entry per CDR3 protein. The repertoire holds around 700,000 distinct CDR3 sequences, with roughly 14% as singletons. This sample comprised PBMCs, obtained before TCRalphabeta/CD19-depleted stem cell transplant. The sequence was obtained from a girl aged 2-15 years with congenital amegakaryocytic thrombocytopenia, due to receive a stem cell transplant.

CDR3 DNA sequence: TGTGCCAGCAGCGCATTCGAGACCCAGTACTTC. It specifies CASSAFETQYF. V is TRBV7-9 and J is TRBJ2-5; no reliable D call. Trimming pared 5 bases from V and 5 bases from J, leaving 6 bases between. The CDR3 is 11 amino acids. Germline assignment: CDR1 SEHNR and CDR2 FQNEAQ (reference sequence).